A selection of T cell receptor beta chains follows, all from one sample in a study of blood T cell repertoires in COVID-19. The table came from immunoSEQ multiplex PCR; TCRdb's copy has only in-frame clones and leaves some out. The data contain about 200,000 clones, about nine tenths of them singletons. The sample taken for sequencing was peripheral blood. The receptors were gathered from a man between 18 and 35 years old with active or convalescent COVID-19. The conserved cysteine and the conserved F or W are not part of the CDR3 here. The order of the fields is V gene, CDR3 protein.

v_call: TRBV10-3; cdr3_aa: AISVGQGGSNYGYT
v_call: TRBV3-1/TRBV3-2; cdr3_aa: ASSSDLSTVTQY
v_call: TRBV19; cdr3_aa: ASSIGKGVMDNEQF
v_call: TRBV7-9; cdr3_aa: ASTQTGRVSGYT
v_call: TRBV20-1; cdr3_aa: SASSIQGRNEQF
v_call: TRBV6-5; cdr3_aa: ASSYPFEQF
v_call: TRBV5-1; cdr3_aa: ASSPSGSGEETQY
v_call: TRBV24-1; cdr3_aa: ATSDFGRAAGTTTDTQY
v_call: TRBV10-3; cdr3_aa: AISSPPGTGGPDTEAF
v_call: TRBV3-1/TRBV3-2; cdr3_aa: ASSQDQTSGTQY
v_call: TRBV19; cdr3_aa: ASSIDGAGGFAF
v_call: TRBV18; cdr3_aa: ASSPAGSGNTIY
v_call: TRBV29-1; cdr3_aa: SGGRVGKDGYT
v_call: TRBV6-2/TRBV6-3; cdr3_aa: ASSYPGLTDTQY
v_call: TRBV11-1; cdr3_aa: ASSLGGPGYEQY
v_call: TRBV15; cdr3_aa: ATSRELLLTGYGYT
v_call: TRBV5-4; cdr3_aa: ASSFDRADYGYT
v_call: TRBV23-1; cdr3_aa: ASSQSPSQSSGNTIY
v_call: TRBV7-2; cdr3_aa: ASRRRSALNTEAF
v_call: TRBV6-5; cdr3_aa: ASKPGYTGELF
v_call: TRBV9; cdr3_aa: ASSSSGRTGELF
v_call: TRBV19; cdr3_aa: ASSPQQGNQPQH
v_call: TRBV6-5; cdr3_aa: ASSRGNTEAF
v_call: TRBV7-3; cdr3_aa: ASSSFGLAGGQF
v_call: TRBV4-3; cdr3_aa: ASSQGGLAGTDTQY
v_call: TRBV19; cdr3_aa: ASSVGTGRNQPQH
v_call: TRBV2; cdr3_aa: ASRGTGGNTEAF
v_call: TRBV3-1/TRBV3-2; cdr3_aa: ASSQGLRGASGRALEETQY
v_call: TRBV2; cdr3_aa: ASSSRQGYGSPLH
v_call: TRBV30; cdr3_aa: AWSVPGGVNTEAF
v_call: TRBV27; cdr3_aa: ASSLGSRLNTEAF
v_call: TRBV12-5; cdr3_aa: ASGPLSGGADTQY
v_call: TRBV5-1; cdr3_aa: ASSRESQETQY
v_call: TRBV9; cdr3_aa: ASSGRTGLGYGYT
v_call: TRBV5-5; cdr3_aa: ASQDPRQSSTDTQY
v_call: TRBV27; cdr3_aa: ASSVGTGSPSGANVLT
v_call: TRBV2; cdr3_aa: AGKIGGTDTQY
v_call: TRBV7-8; cdr3_aa: ASSLGPGGQPQH
v_call: TRBV5-4; cdr3_aa: ASSRQGGSTYEQY
v_call: TRBV5-4; cdr3_aa: ASSLSRTSGNEQY
v_call: TRBV28; cdr3_aa: ASSRYLGQGGGDQPQH